The present TCR beta chain was sequenced within a study of blood T cell repertoires in COVID-19. Turning to the study itself: Spain, Italy and the United States supplied samples that represented acute and convalescent COVID-19. Nucleic acid was either cDNA or gDNA, and it came from T cells, B-cell-depleted T cells, or PBMCs.

CDR1 LGHDT and CDR2 YNNKEL come from the germline V gene (reference sequence). The CDR3 has 13 residues. V was pared by 1 base and J by 6 bases, with 9 bases between. In the authors' workflow: Reference gene primer amplification gave nucleated cell count estimates. Profiled with immunoSEQ multiplex PCR; TCRdb holds only in-frame clones, not every one. V, J and clone size are those of that table, while D and trimming were read from the DNA. The sample gives more than 150,000 clones, around 83% of which show up once; over 0.85% is in the top ten. Sequenced sample: peripheral blood. The rearrangement joins TRBV3-1 (or the pseudogene TRBV3-2) to TRBJ1-2; D not resolved. This clonotype originated in a man aged 18 to 29 with acute or convalescent COVID-19. This CDR3 reads CASSQVRADGYTF. The CDR3 coding sequence is TGTGCCAGCAGCCAAGTTCGTGCGGATGGCTACACCTTC.